This T cell receptor beta chain is from a study of T cells in Graves' hyperthyroidism and ophthalmopathy. Patients were aged 18 to 65, had disease duration under 2 months, and had newly diagnosed hyperthyroidism. Study-wide findings and caveats: Classification by a 13 V-J model distinguished ophthalmopathy from stable hyperthyroidism. Most thyroid clonotypes expanded above 0.001 were also detected in blood.

Authors of the study amplified TCR beta CDR3 regions from RNA transcripts. Carried out on the TCR CDR3, a first-round RT-PCR used the HTBI primer set. TCRdb itself ran the multiplex PCR reads through MiXCR, one entry per CDR3 protein. The sample records under 700,000 distinct CDR3 sequences, about 43% being singletons. The CDR3 is 15 amino acids. V was trimmed by 8 bases and J by 2 bases, leaving 16 bases between them. Germline V lookup: CDR1 SGHTA, CDR2 FQGNSA. The sample holds many counts of this clonotype. Its antigen remains unknown. What was sequenced was peripheral blood or thyroid tissue (not recorded which). This TCR came from a woman aged 18 to 35 with Graves' hyperthyroidism. The chain has TRBV7-2 and TRBJ1-5, with TRBD1 as a possible D gene (5 bases). The CDR3 sequence: CASSRTYTGNQPQHF. In DNA, the CDR3 is TGTGCCAGCTCTCGGACATATACGGGCAATCAGCCCCAGCATTTT.